This TCR beta chain derives from a study of T cell responses to AZD1222 COVID-19 vaccine. Pooling of second doses given at about 4 or about 12 weeks was done. Findings of the study overall: Spike-spanning, vaccine-associated CD4 TCRs were dominant at 160-218 and 743-854. There were mostly white British donors and more females than males, and clonal diversity was possibly underestimated.

The CDR3 consists of 14 residues. Trimming cost V 4 bases and J 0 bases, with 12 bases left between them. The germline gives CDR1 SQVTM, CDR2 ANQGSEA. Regarding this clone: The target antigen is unknown.

This table comes from immunoSEQ multiplex PCR, and its TCRdb copy is limited to in-frame clones, with some not included. This table has approximately 50,000 clones, roughly 90% appearing once. The chain uses TRBV29-1 and TRBJ1-2; D uncertain. This clonotype was obtained from an adult who received the AZD1222 COVID-19 vaccine. Source: peripheral blood, taken 28 days after the second AZD1222 dose. For the CDR3, the DNA is TGCAGCGTTGGAGACGGGCGTTCTAACTATGGCTACACCTTC. This codes for CSVGDGRSNYGYTF.